This paragraph reports one T cell receptor (beta chain). Its specificity is unknown. Other DNA variants within this sample encode the same CDR3. The data belong to a study of shared clonotypes between healthy human individuals. Study-wide findings and caveats: A small donor pool kept down the genetic and exposure-history diversity that was represented.

The germline gives CDR1 MNHNS, CDR2 SASEGT. Trimming pared 1 base from V and 1 base from J, leaving 2 bases between. The CDR3 covers 14 residues. Ten immunoSEQ deep assay plates were used to sequence the DNA of unsorted PBMCs. As originally analysed: In the immunoSEQ data, sequences were junction-only and lacked quality scores, so filtering differed. This table comes from immunoSEQ multiplex PCR, and its TCRdb copy is limited to in-frame clones, with some not included. From that table come the V and J calls and clone size; the DNA was used to work out D and trimming. Of a few hundred thousand clones listed, around 78% were seen once; the top ten hold about 12%.

The receptor's source is a woman in her forties in good health. Some clones in this sample may be carry-over from other donors' samples. The sequenced material came from PBMCs. This chain links TRBV6-1 with TRBJ2-6; D not resolved. The CDR3 region has the DNA TGTGCCAGCAGTGAAGGGTCTGGGGCCAACGTCCTGACTTTC. Protein product: CASSEGSGANVLTF.